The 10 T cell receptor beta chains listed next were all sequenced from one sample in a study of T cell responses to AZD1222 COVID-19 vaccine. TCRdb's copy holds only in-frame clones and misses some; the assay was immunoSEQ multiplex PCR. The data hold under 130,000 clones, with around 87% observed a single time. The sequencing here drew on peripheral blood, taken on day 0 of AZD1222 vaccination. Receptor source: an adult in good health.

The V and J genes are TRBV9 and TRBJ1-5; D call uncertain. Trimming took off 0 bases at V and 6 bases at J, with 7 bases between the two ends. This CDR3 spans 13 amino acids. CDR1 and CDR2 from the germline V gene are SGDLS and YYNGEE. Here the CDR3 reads CASSVGSAQPQHF. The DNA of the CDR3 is TGTGCCAGCAGCGTAGGTTCGGCTCAGCCCCAGCATTTT.

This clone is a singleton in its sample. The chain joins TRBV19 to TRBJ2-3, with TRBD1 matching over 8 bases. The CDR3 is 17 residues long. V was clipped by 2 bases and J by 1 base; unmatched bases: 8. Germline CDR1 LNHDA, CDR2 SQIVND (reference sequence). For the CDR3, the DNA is TGTGCCAGTAGTATATTTGCAGGGGGCGGGGGCACAGATACGCAGTATTTT. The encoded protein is CASSIFAGGGGTDTQYF.

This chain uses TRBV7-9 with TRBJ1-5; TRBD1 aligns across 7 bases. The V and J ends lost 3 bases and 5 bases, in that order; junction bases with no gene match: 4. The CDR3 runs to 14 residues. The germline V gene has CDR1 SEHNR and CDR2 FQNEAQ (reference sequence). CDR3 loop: CASSLSGGDQPQHF. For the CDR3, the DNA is TGTGCCAGCAGCTTGTCAGGGGGGGATCAGCCCCAGCATTTT.

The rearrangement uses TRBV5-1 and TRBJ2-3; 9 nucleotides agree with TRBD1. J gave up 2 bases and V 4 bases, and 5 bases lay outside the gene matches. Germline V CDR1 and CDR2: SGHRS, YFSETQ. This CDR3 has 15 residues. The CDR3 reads CASSGTGSFTDTQYF. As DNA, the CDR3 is TGCGCCAGCAGCGGGACAGGGTCCTTCACAGATACGCAGTATTTT.

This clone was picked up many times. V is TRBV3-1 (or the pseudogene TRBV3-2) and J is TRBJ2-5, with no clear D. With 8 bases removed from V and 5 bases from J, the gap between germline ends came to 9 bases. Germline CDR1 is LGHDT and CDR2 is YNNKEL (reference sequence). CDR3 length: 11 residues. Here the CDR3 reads CASAVGETQYF. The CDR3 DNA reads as TGTGCCAGCGCGGTTGGGGAGACCCAGTACTTC.

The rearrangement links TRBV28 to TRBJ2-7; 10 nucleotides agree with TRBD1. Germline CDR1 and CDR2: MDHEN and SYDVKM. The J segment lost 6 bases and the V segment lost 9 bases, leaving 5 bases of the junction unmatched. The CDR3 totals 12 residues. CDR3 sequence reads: CASQGQGSEQYF. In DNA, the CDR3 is TGTGCCAGTCAGGGACAGGGGAGCGAGCAGTACTTC. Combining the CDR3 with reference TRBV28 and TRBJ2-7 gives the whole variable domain DVKVTQSSRYLVKRTGEKVFLECVQDMDHENMFWYRQDPGLGLRLIYFSYDVKMKEKGDIPEGYSVSREKKERFSLILESASTNQTSMYLCASQGQGSEQYFGPGTRLTVT.

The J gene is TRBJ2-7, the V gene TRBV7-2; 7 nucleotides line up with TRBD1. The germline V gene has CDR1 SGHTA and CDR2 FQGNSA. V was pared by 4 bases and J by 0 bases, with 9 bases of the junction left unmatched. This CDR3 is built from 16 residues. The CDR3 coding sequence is TGTGCCAGCAGCTCCGGCCAGGGGGTAGGCTCCTACGAGCAGTACTTC. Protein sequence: CASSSGQGVGSYEQYF.

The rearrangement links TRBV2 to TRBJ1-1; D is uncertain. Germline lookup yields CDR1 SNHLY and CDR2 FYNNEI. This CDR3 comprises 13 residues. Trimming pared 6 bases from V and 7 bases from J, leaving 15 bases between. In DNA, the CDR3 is TGTGCCAGCAGCCAGGAGACGAGCCTTGAAGCTTTCTTT. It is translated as CASSQETSLEAFF.

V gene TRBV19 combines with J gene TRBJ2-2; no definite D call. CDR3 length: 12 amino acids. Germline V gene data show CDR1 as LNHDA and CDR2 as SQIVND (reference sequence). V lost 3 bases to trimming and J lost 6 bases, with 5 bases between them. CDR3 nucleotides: TGTGCCAGTAGTATTCGTTCCGGGGAGCTGTTTTTT. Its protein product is CASSIRSGELFF.

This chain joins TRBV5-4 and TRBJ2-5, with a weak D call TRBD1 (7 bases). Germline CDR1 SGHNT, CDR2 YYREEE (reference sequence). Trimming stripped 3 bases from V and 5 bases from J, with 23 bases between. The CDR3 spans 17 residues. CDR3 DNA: TGTGCCAGCAGCTCCCCCGGCTGGACTACACAGGGGGAGACCCAGTACTTC. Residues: CASSSPGWTTQGETQYF. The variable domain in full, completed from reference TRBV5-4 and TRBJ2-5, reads ETGVTQSPTHLIKTRGQQVTLRCSSQSGHNTVSWYQQALGQGPQFIFQYYREEENGRGNFPPRFSGLQFPNYSSELNVNALELDDSALYLCASSSPGWTTQGETQYFGPGTRLLVL.